Each of the 25 T cell receptor beta chains below was sequenced from the same sample in a study of T cells in Graves' hyperthyroidism and ophthalmopathy. RNA transcripts yielded amplified TCR beta CDR3 regions. HTBI primers drove first-round RT-PCR of the TCR CDR3. Each CDR3 protein is one row after TCRdb ran MiXCR on the multiplex PCR reads. The sample contains 600,000 to 650,000 distinct CDR3 sequences, around 15% of which appear only once. Specimen: blood. Receptor source: a woman younger than 45 with Graves' hyperthyroidism.

The chain links TRBV20-1 to TRBJ1-2; D not resolved. The CDR3 extends over 12 amino acids. Germline CDR1 DFQATT, CDR2 SNEGSKA (reference sequence). The V end was cut by 1 base, the J end by 6 bases, with 9 bases between. The CDR3 protein is CSARGPAHGYTF. CDR3 DNA sequence: TGCAGTGCTAGAGGCCCCGCCCATGGCTACACCTTC.

This clonotype was seen repeatedly, ten times or more. This chain links TRBV2 with TRBJ1-5, with 7 bases identical to TRBD1. CDR3 length equals 13 residues. Germline loops: CDR1 SNHLY, CDR2 FYNNEI. The V and J ends lost 3 bases and 5 bases, in that order; junction bases with no gene match: 1. The CDR3 reads CASSDQGDQPQHF. In nucleotides, the CDR3 is TGTGCCAGCAGTGATCAGGGGGATCAGCCCCAGCATTTT. Together with reference TRBV2 and TRBJ1-5, the CDR3 gives the full variable domain: EPEVTQTPSHQVTQMGQEVILRCVPISNHLYFYWYRQILGQKVEFLVSFYNNEISEKSEIFDDQFSVERPDGSNFTLKIRSTKLEDSAMYFCASSDQGDQPQHFGDGTRLSIL.

This clonotype was recorded a few times. The chain couples TRBV7-8 to TRBJ2-1, with 8 bases aligning to TRBD1. V lost 5 bases to trimming and J lost 14 bases; unmatched junction nucleotides: 8. This CDR3 is 12 amino acids long. Per germline, CDR1 SGHVS and CDR2 FQNEAQ. CDR3 protein: CASSPGQGREFF. Written as DNA, the CDR3 is TGTGCCAGCAGCCCAGGACAGGGACGGGAGTTCTTC.

This clonotype was observed many times. The chain uses TRBV27 and TRBJ2-7; D is unclear. Trimming cost V 3 bases and J 2 bases, with 17 bases left between them. The CDR3 runs 16 residues. Germline CDR1 is MNHEY and CDR2 is SMNVEV (reference sequence). CDR3 in amino acids: CASSFSPSRQAYEQYF. DNA of the CDR3: TGTGCCAGCAGTTTTTCTCCTAGTCGGCAGGCCTACGAGCAGTACTTC.

In its sample, this clonotype was seen many times. The rearrangement links TRBV28 to TRBJ1-1; unclear D gene. CDR1 and CDR2 (germline): MDHEN, SYDVKM. With 8 bases removed from V and 0 bases from J, the gap between germline ends came to 13 bases. The CDR3 runs 14 residues. CDR3 amino acids: CASARGGVNTEAFF. The CDR3 coding sequence is TGTGCCAGCGCTCGTGGTGGGGTGAACACTGAAGCTTTCTTT.

This clonotype was picked up many times. V is TRBV3-1 and J is TRBJ1-1, with 8 positions matching TRBD1. With V trimmed by 6 bases and J by 11 bases, 5 bases remained unmatched. The CDR3 contains 11 residues. Germline CDR1 and CDR2: LGHDT and YNNKEL (reference sequence). CDR3 residues: CASRSGGAAFF. DNA for the CDR3: TGTGCCAGCAGGTCAGGGGGCGCGGCTTTCTTT.

At least ten counts were recorded for this clonotype. This chain links TRBV28 with TRBJ1-2; 10 bases fit TRBD1. Per germline, CDR1 MDHEN and CDR2 SYDVKM. Trimming removed 5 bases from V and 6 bases from J; junction bases left unmatched: 6. CDR3 length: 14 residues. Written as DNA, the CDR3 is TGTGCCAGCAGTCCTGGGGACAGGGGAAATGGCTACACCTTC. Protein: CASSPGDRGNGYTF.

Ten or more counts support this clonotype. This sequence joins TRBV7-9 and TRBJ2-1; no clear D gene. Trimming took 2 bases from V and 7 from J, leaving 9 bases between them. The CDR3 spans 13 residues. Germline V lookup: CDR1 SEHNR, CDR2 FQNEAQ (reference sequence). In nucleotides, the CDR3 is TGTGCCAGCAGCTTATCCCTAGGGAATGAGCAGTTCTTC. It yields the protein CASSLSLGNEQFF.

Ten or more counts support this clonotype. This chain joins TRBV7-2 and TRBJ2-4, with TRBD2 identical over 8 bases. Germline trimming cut 3 bases from V and 1 base from J; bases unmatched to any gene: 2. This CDR3 contains 15 residues. The germline gives CDR1 SGHTA, CDR2 FQGNSA. This CDR3 is CASSFAGGAKNIQYF. Written as DNA, the CDR3 is TGTGCCAGCAGCTTTGCGGGAGGTGCCAAAAACATTCAGTACTTC.

This sequence joins TRBV13 and TRBJ2-1, with D uncertain. This CDR3 has 12 residues. CDR1 and CDR2 from the germline V gene are PRHDT and FYEKMQ (reference sequence). V lost 0 bases and J lost 8, with 5 bases in between. The CDR3: CASSLGRYEQFF. The CDR3 DNA reads TGTGCCAGCAGCTTAGGCCGTTATGAGCAGTTCTTC. Based on the CDR3 plus reference TRBV13 and TRBJ2-1, the full variable domain is AAGVIQSPRHLIKEKRETATLKCYPIPRHDTVYWYQQGPGQDPQFLISFYEKMQSDKGSIPDRFSAQQFSDYHSELNMSSLELGDSALYFCASSLGRYEQFFGPGTRLTVL.

A word on this clonotype: A read error is likely, as this CDR3 ends without the conserved phenylalanine or tryptophan. This chain connects TRBV6-2 or TRBV6-3 to TRBJ2-3; 8 nucleotides match TRBD2. CDR3 length equals 15 residues. CDR1 is MNHEY, CDR2 SVGEGT, per germline. After removal of 6 bases from V and 3 bases from J, the junction contained 8 bases not matched to a gene. CDR3 sequence (DNA): TGTGCCAGCAGGCGGGAGGCGGTACGGACAGATACGCAGTATGTT. Its protein product is CASRREAVRTDTQYV.

A few counts support this clonotype. This rearrangement joins TRBV19 to TRBJ1-5, with 7 bases identical to TRBD1. CDR3 size: 16 residues. Germline CDR1 reads LNHDA; CDR2 reads SQIVND (reference sequence). J was trimmed by 0 bases and V by 6 bases; bases with no gene match: 8. The CDR3: CASRDDRVISNQPQHF. The CDR3 region has the DNA TGTGCCAGTAGGGACGACAGGGTGATTAGCAATCAGCCCCAGCATTTT.

The V call is TRBV14, the J call TRBJ1-2; D unclear. Germline CDR1 and CDR2: SGHDN and FVKESK. Trimming took 0 bases from V and 8 from J, leaving 10 bases between them. This CDR3 contains 13 residues. The CDR3 region is CASSQDTGSGYTF. CDR3 nucleotides: TGTGCCAGCAGCCAAGATACCGGGAGCGGCTACACCTTC.

This clonotype was counted once. The chain recombines TRBV7-9 with TRBJ2-5; the match to TRBD2 covers 8 bases. V dropped 3 bases and J dropped 1; count of bases not matched to a gene: 10. Germline-derived CDR1 and CDR2 are SEHNR and FQNEAQ (reference sequence). The CDR3 totals 17 residues. DNA of the CDR3: TGTGCCAGCAGCTTGGTTAAGGCGGGAGGTTTCCAAGAGACCCAGTACTTC. Its protein is CASSLVKAGGFQETQYF.

The V and J genes are TRBV28 and TRBJ1-6; 7 bases are shared with TRBD1. J was trimmed by 4 bases and V by 7 bases; bases with no gene match: 13. The CDR3 has 17 amino acids. Germline lookup yields CDR1 MDHEN and CDR2 SYDVKM. The CDR3 region is CASIPTGVGGYNSPLHF. The CDR3 bases are TGTGCCAGCATTCCTACAGGGGTAGGTGGATATAATTCACCCCTCCACTTT.

The chain combines TRBV7-8 with TRBJ2-1; 8 nucleotides align to TRBD2. Germline V gives CDR1 SGHVS, CDR2 FQNEAQ. The V segment lost 3 bases and the J segment 10 bases; nucleotides outside the gene matches: 5. This CDR3 is built from 13 residues. This chain's CDR3 is CASSFHSGNEQFF. In DNA, the CDR3 is TGTGCCAGCAGCTTTCATAGCGGGAACGAGCAGTTCTTC.

This clonotype was recorded only once. Relative to the germline gene, one junction end is altered; a read error may explain this. This chain connects TRBV12-3 or TRBV12-4 to TRBJ2-1; 10 nucleotides match TRBD2. This CDR3 has 15 amino acids. The CDR3 loop reads CASSPTSGYFNEQLF. CDR3 nucleotide sequence: TGTGCCAGCAGTCCGACTAGCGGGTACTTCAATGAGCAGCTCTTC.

This clonotype was observed a handful of times. The chain links TRBV14 to TRBJ2-7; 9 positions agree with TRBD2. This CDR3 has 15 residues. The J segment lost 2 bases and the V segment lost 1 base, leaving 3 bases of the junction unmatched. CDR1 SGHDN and CDR2 FVKESK come from the germline V gene. CDR3 DNA sequence: TGTGCCAGCAGCCAAGTCGGCGGGAGGGCCTACGAGCAGTACTTC. Translation: CASSQVGGRAYEQYF. The entire variable domain, with the rest obtained from reference TRBV14 and TRBJ2-7, is as follows: EAGVTQFPSHSVIEKGQTVTLRCDPISGHDNLYWYRRVMGKEIKFLLHFVKESKQDESGMPNNRFLAERTGGTYSTLKVQPAELEDSGVYFCASSQVGGRAYEQYFGPGTRLTVT.

V is TRBV7-9 and J is TRBJ2-6; the D is unclear. There are 17 residues in the CDR3. Trimming pared 8 bases from V and 0 bases from J, leaving 17 bases between. The V gene's germline CDR1 is SEHNR and CDR2 FQNEAQ (reference sequence). CDR3 coding DNA: TGTGCCAGCCTCCCAGGCCTCTTTGACTCTGGGGCCAACGTCCTGACTTTC. This codes for CASLPGLFDSGANVLTF. The full variable domain, its missing parts supplied by reference TRBV7-9 and TRBJ2-6, is DTGVSQNPRHKITKRGQNVTFRCDPISEHNRLYWYRQTLGQGPEFLTYFQNEAQLEKSRLLSDRFSAERPKGSFSTLEIQRTEQGDSAMYLCASLPGLFDSGANVLTFGAGSRLTVL.

This clonotype was seen ten or more times. V is TRBV27 and J is TRBJ2-1; unclear D gene. This CDR3 region has 14 residues. Trimming left V 0 bases short and J 5 bases short, with 8 bases between. Germline CDR1 reads MNHEY; CDR2 reads SMNVEV (reference sequence). The CDR3 nucleotides read TGTGCCAGCAGTTTATCCATACAGAACAATGAGCAGTTCTTC. Protein: CASSLSIQNNEQFF.

This clonotype turned up a few times. The chain recombines TRBV11-1 with TRBJ2-2; D not resolved. The CDR3 is 14 residues long. Trimming left V 0 bases short and J 5 bases short, with 7 bases between. CDR1 is SGHAT and CDR2 is FQDESV in the germline V gene (reference sequence). The CDR3 here is CASSLAPETGELFF. CDR3 sequence (DNA): TGTGCCAGCAGCTTAGCGCCGGAAACCGGGGAGCTGTTTTTT.

This clonotype was detected many times. V and J are TRBV7-2 and TRBJ2-2; either TRBD1 or TRBD2 may supply D (6 bases each). Germline V lookup: CDR1 SGHTA, CDR2 FQGNSA. V was clipped by 5 bases and J by 8 bases, with 12 bases between them. The CDR3 is 13 residues long. The CDR3 protein is CASSGGTPGELFF. Here the CDR3 DNA reads TGTGCCAGCAGCGGCGGGACACCGGGGGAGCTGTTTTTT.

The chain links TRBV18 to TRBJ1-1; no clear D. Germline loops: CDR1 KGHSH, CDR2 LQKENI. Trimming stripped 6 bases from V and 6 bases from J, with 14 bases between. The CDR3 loop spans 13 amino acids. The CDR3 sequence: CASSQGRESEAFF. The DNA of the CDR3 is TGTGCCAGCTCGCAAGGGAGGGAATCTGAAGCTTTCTTT.

The chain is built from TRBV28 and TRBJ1-6, with D hard to call. The length of the CDR3 is 14 residues. CDR1 is MDHEN, CDR2 SYDVKM, per germline. Trimming removed 3 bases from V and 5 bases from J, with 8 bases in between. CDR3 coding DNA: TGTGCCAGCAGTTTTGTTGGGGATAATTCACCCCTCCACTTT. Translating it yields CASSFVGDNSPLHF.

This clonotype was counted between two and nine times. The chain links TRBV20-1 to TRBJ2-5; possibly TRBD2 for D (5 bases). Trimming pared 3 bases from V and 5 bases from J, leaving 16 bases between. The CDR3 totals 14 residues. Germline CDR1 is DFQATT and CDR2 is SNEGSKA (reference sequence). The CDR3 bases are TGCAGTGCTAGCGGAGGACCAGTCGGGGAGACCCAGTACTTC. Its translation: CSASGGPVGETQYF.